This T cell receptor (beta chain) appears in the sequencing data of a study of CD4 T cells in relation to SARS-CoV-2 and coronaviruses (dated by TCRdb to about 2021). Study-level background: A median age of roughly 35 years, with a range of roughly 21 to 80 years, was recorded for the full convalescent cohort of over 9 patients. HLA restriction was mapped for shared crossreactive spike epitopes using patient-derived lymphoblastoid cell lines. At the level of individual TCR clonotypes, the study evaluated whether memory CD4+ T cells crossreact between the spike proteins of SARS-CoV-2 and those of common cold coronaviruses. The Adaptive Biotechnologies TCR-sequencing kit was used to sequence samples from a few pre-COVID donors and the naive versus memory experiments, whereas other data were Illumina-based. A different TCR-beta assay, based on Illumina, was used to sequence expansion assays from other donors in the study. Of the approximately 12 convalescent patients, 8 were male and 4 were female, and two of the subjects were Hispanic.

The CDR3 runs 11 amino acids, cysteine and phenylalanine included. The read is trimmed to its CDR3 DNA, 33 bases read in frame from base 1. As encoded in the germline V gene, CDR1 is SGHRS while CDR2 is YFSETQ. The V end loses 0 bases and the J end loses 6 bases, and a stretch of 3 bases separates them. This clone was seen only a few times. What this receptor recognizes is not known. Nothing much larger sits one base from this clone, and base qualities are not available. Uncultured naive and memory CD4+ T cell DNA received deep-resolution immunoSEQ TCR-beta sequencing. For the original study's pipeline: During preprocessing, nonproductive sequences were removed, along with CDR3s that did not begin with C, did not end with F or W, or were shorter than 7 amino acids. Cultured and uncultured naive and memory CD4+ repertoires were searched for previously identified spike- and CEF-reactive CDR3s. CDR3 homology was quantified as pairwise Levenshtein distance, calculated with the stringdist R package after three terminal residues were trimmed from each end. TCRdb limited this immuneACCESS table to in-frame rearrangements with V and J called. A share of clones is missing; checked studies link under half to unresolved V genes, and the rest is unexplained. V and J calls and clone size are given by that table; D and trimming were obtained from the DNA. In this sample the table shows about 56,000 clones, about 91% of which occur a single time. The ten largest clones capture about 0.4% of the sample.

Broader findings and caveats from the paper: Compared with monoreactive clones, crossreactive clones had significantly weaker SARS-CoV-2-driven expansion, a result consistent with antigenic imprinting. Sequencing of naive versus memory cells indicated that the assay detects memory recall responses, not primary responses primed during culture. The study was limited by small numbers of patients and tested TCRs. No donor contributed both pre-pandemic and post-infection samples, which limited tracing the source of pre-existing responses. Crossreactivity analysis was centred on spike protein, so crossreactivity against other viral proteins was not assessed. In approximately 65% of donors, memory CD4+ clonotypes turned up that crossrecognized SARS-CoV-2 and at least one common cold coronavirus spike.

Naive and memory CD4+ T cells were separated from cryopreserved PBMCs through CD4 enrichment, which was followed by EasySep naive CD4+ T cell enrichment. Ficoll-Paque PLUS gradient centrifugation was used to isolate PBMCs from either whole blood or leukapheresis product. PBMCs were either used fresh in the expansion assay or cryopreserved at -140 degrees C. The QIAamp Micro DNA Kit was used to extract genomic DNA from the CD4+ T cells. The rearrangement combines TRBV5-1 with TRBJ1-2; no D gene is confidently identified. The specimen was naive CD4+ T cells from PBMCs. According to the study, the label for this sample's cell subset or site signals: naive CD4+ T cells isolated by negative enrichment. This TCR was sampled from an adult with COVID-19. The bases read TGCGCCAGCAGCTTGGCGGATGGCTACACCTTC. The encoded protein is CASSLADGYTF.